The sequence of this T cell receptor beta chain was determined in a study of beta chain features in type 1 diabetes. Overall study results and limits: Patients with type 1 diabetes showed fewer VDJ junction insertions and more deletions. All four CD4+ subsets from Type 1 diabetes patients carried moderately but significantly shorter TCRB CDR3s.

Expressed TCRB transcripts were sequenced, since all the RNA that had been isolated was reverse transcribed. Profiling relied on immunoSEQ multiplex PCR, and the TCRdb table lists in-frame clones only, not all of them. In the table there are a few hundred thousand clones, 30% of which are singletons. The CDR3 runs to 14 residues. Germline values: CDR1 SGHNT, CDR2 YYREEE (reference sequence). Trimming cost V 4 bases and J 8 bases, with 16 bases left between them. On this clone itself: The target antigen is unknown.

Sequenced input: naive CD4+ T cells from blood. The source of this sequence is a man younger than 30 in good health. This chain links TRBV5-4 with TRBJ2-1, with a possible D match to TRBD1 (6 bases). The DNA of the CDR3 is TGTGCCAGCAGCCGCAAGGCAGGGGTCGATGAGCAGTTCTTC. It encodes CASSRKAGVDEQFF.